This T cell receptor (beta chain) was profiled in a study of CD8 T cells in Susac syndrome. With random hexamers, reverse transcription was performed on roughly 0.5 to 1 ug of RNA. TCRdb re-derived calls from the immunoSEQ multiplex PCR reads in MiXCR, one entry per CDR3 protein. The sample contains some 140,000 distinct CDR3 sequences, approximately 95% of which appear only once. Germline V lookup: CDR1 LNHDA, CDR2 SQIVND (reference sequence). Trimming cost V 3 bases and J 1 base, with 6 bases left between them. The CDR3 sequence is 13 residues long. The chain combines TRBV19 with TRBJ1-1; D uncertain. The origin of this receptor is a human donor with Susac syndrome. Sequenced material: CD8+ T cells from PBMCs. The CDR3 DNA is TGTGCCAGTAGTATTCTGCCGAACACTGAAGCTTTCTTT. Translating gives CASSILPNTEAFF.